This TCR beta chain stems from a study of cytomegalovirus exposure and HLA in healthy donors. Study context: Approximately 180 million T cells yielded under 130 million unique TCR beta sequences in earlier analysis.

This clone was counted a few times. Its antigen is not known. PCR primers comprised 60 Vbeta and 13 Jbeta primers. Clones were read by immunoSEQ multiplex PCR, and TCRdb kept only the in-frame ones, dropping some. The repertoire includes tens of thousands of clones, 64% of them detected once, and around 2% sits in the top ten. Notes on the study in general: More clonal expansion characterized HLA-associated TCR beta chains than equally common others in a later analysis.

Germline assignment: CDR1 LNHDA and CDR2 SQIVND (reference sequence). The junction had 2 bases not matched to a gene; V was cut back by 1 base and J by 1 base. The CDR3 has 15 residues. V usage is TRBV19 and J usage is TRBJ2-3, with TRBD2 matching over 7 bases. The origin of this receptor is a human donor in good health. Sequencing was done on a sample of PBMCs. DNA for the CDR3: TGTGCCAGTAGTATAGCTGCGGGGGGCACAGATACGCAGTATTTT. Its protein is CASSIAAGGTDTQYF.